The text below deals with one TCR beta chain. The specificity of this receptor is unknown. Sequences MNHEY (CDR1) and SVGEGT (CDR2) are obtained from the germline V gene. The CDR3 holds 14 amino acids from the cysteine to the phenylalanine. Only the protein is available. The source of the sample is a study of T cells expressing NK-cell markers (TCRdb year 2020). Looking at the study overall: In sorted CD3+CD56+NKG2C+, CD3+CD56+NKG2C- and CD3+CD56-NKG2C+ T-cell subsets from 7 to 9 donors, TCR beta-chain repertoires were profiled. Of the eight sequenced donors, seven were found to be HCMV-seropositive and one was found to be HCMV-seronegative. Randomly selected healthy volunteers, three men and five women, were used as the eight sequenced donors. The libraries were sequenced on Illumina HiSeq 2000/2500, MiSeq or NextSeq, producing 2 x 150 bp reads. What the authors observed across the whole study: For five or six donors, the dominant CD3+CD56+NKG2C+ clonotypes were among the top 10 CD8+ clonotypes and accounted for roughly 1.0-8% of CD8+ T cells. Those dominant clonotypes were again the most abundant among CD3+CD56-NKG2C+ cells in a few donors, at about 28.3-60.1%. Whether the expanded NKG2C-expressing T cell clones were specific for HCMV antigens was left unclear.

These reads were obtained on an Illumina HiSeq 2000. The TCR beta cDNA libraries were made using 5'RACE template switching, a step that added both a universal primer site and unique molecular identifiers. cDNA synthesis was primed from the TCR beta constant segment, followed by two successive PCR amplification steps. Under the source paper's analysis protocol: MIGEC handled demultiplexing of the reads and grouping by UMI, while MiTCR was used to assemble and quantify clonotypes. To remove erroneous sequences, TCR cDNA sequences were retained only when supported by two or more reads. The tcR package was used for downstream repertoire analysis, with clonotypes matched between fractions based on CDR3 nucleotide sequence plus V segment. VDJmatch was used to annotate antigen specificity against VDJdb, with one amino acid substitution in CDR3 allowed. Each CDR3 protein sequence appears as one entry after TCRdb reprocessed the reads, and no DNA is included. In this record, the V and J calls reflect TCRdb's handling and not the investigators' own analysis. The table held for this sample gives about 110,000 distinct CDR3 sequences. 18% of the sample is in the top ten clones.

HCMV-specific IgG was detected in serum with a commercial ELISA kit to determine HCMV serostatus. Peripheral blood mononuclear cells were isolated from blood by Ficoll density gradient centrifugation. The TCR originated in a woman between 18 and 69 years old in good health. This chain is built from TRBV6-2 or TRBV6-3 and TRBJ2-1; TCRdb's D call of TRBD2 is untestable without DNA. Sequenced material: blood T cells: a sorted CD56 or NKG2C T cell subset, CD4+ or CD8+ T cells, or bulk PBMC T cells (not recorded which). The CDR3 has the sequence CASSPTSGPNEQFF.